This T cell receptor (beta chain) was documented in a study of T cells after yellow fever vaccination. Looking at the study overall: It was SMART-Seq v4 Ultra Low Input that prepared the fractions with low cell numbers.

General study points: Overall, a small share of clonotypes was seen in both CD4 and CD8 compartments. Most primary-vaccination clones reappeared after the booster (about 97% CD4, 88% CD8). The secondary response was weaker but peaked faster, day 5 versus 15.

TCRdb fed the 5' RACE reads into MiXCR, producing one record per CDR3 protein. The data contain 500,000 to 650,000 distinct CDR3 sequences, about 12% of them seen just once; the ten biggest clones take up around 14%. The CDR3 has 13 residues. From germline, CDR1 is SGHKS and CDR2 YYEKEE (reference sequence). Trimming removed 2 bases from V and 0 bases from J, with 6 bases in between. On this clonotype itself: The antigen is not known.

The gene calls are TRBV5-5 and TRBJ2-7, with D possibly being TRBD1 (5 bases). This receptor was identified in a man aged 25 to 45 who received the YFV17D yellow fever vaccine. The source was PBMCs, collected on the day of the yellow fever booster vaccination. The CDR3 reads CASSFDSSYEQYF. The CDR3 DNA reads TGTGCCAGCAGCTTTGACAGCTCCTACGAGCAGTACTTC.